The 32 T cell receptor beta chains listed next were all sequenced from one sample in a study of blood T cell repertoires in COVID-19. Assay: immunoSEQ multiplex PCR; the TCRdb copy retains only in-frame clones and omits some. The data contain fewer than 250,000 clones, approximately 91% of them seen just once; the ten biggest clones take up 0.83%. Sequencing used peripheral blood. The receptors shown here come from a young man with COVID-19, enrolled during active disease.

This sequence joins TRBV4-1 and TRBJ2-7; 9 nucleotides match TRBD1. The CDR3 has 14 amino acids. Germline V gives CDR1 MGHRA, CDR2 YSYEKL. The trim removed 6 bases at V and 4 bases at J, leaving 7 bases unmatched. The CDR3 DNA reads TGCGCCAGCAGTCTTGGGACAGGGCTATACGAGCAGTACTTC. It is translated as CASSLGTGLYEQYF.

The V call is TRBV6-5, the J call TRBJ2-1; D remains ambiguous. Germline CDR1 is MNHEY and CDR2 is SVGAGI. The V gene lost 4 bases and the J gene lost 1 base, with 14 bases spanning the gap. There are 16 residues in the CDR3. The CDR3 loop reads CASSSSLAASYNEQFF. For the CDR3, the DNA is TGTGCCAGCAGTTCCTCATTAGCAGCATCCTACAATGAGCAGTTCTTC.

V usage is TRBV5-1 and J usage is TRBJ1-3; D is unclear. The V end lost 3 bases, the J end lost 2 bases, and 9 bases lay between the germline ends. The CDR3 sequence is 14 residues long. CDR1 is SGHRS, CDR2 YFSETQ, per germline. CDR3 DNA sequence: TGCGCCAGCAGCTATAGGGAGCCTGGAAACACCATATATTTT. Its translation is CASSYREPGNTIYF.

The V gene is TRBV19, the J gene TRBJ1-4; D not resolved. The CDR3 runs 19 residues. The germline V gene encodes CDR1 LNHDA and CDR2 SQIVND (reference sequence). Trimming stripped 0 bases from V and 0 bases from J, with 17 bases between. CDR3 sequence (DNA): TGTGCCAGTAGTATAGAGGTTTATCCGGGATTTTCAACTAATGAAAAACTGTTTTTT. This codes for CASSIEVYPGFSTNEKLFF.

The rearrangement joins TRBV11-2 to TRBJ1-2, with D possibly TRBD1 on 5 matching bases. With 5 bases removed from V and 5 bases from J, the gap between germline ends came to 15 bases. This CDR3 is built from 14 residues. From germline, CDR1 is SGHAT and CDR2 FQNNGV. DNA of the CDR3: TGTGCCAGCAGCCCGCTCTCAGGGCATTATGGCTACACCTTC. Translation gives CASSPLSGHYGYTF.

The chain joins TRBV30 to TRBJ1-5; 11 nucleotides agree with TRBD1. Germline CDR1 reads GTSNPN; CDR2 reads SVGIG (reference sequence). The CDR3 sequence is 14 residues long. V lost 7 bases, J lost 3 bases, and 5 bases stayed unmatched. DNA of the CDR3: TGTGCCTCTTCGGGACAGGGGGACAATCAGCCCCAGCATTTT. This sequence encodes CASSGQGDNQPQHF.

This clone showed up just once. This chain connects TRBV19 to TRBJ1-1; D call uncertain. Trimming shortened V by 3 bases and J by 1 base, and 6 bases separated the two germline ends. The CDR3 contains 13 residues. Germline lookup yields CDR1 LNHDA and CDR2 SQIVND (reference sequence). In DNA form, the CDR3 reads TGTGCCAGTAGTATCTGGCCGAACACTGAAGCTTTCTTT. Its translation: CASSIWPNTEAFF.

The chain links TRBV21-1 to TRBJ1-5. TRBV21-1 is a known pseudogene. There are 20 residues in the CDR3. The CDR3, as DNA: TGTGCCAGCAGCAAACTCCCCACGGGACTTCTTCCCCCCAGCAATCAGCCCCAGCATTTT. Its translation: CASSKLPTGLLPPSNQPQHF.

The chain employs TRBV11-3 and TRBJ2-1, with TRBD2 matching 9 bases. CDR3 length equals 15 residues. With 6 bases clipped from V and 9 bases from J, the junction kept 12 bases outside the gene matches. Germline-derived CDR1 and CDR2 are SGHNT and YENEEA. CDR3 in amino acids: CASRHSGGRGSEQFF. The CDR3 nucleotides are TGTGCCAGCAGGCATAGCGGGGGCCGAGGTAGTGAGCAGTTCTTC.

This chain joins TRBV6-5 and TRBJ1-5, with D uncertain. This CDR3 is 15 amino acids long. The V end was cut by 5 bases, the J end by 5 bases, with 16 bases between. Per germline, CDR1 MNHEY and CDR2 SVGAGI. The CDR3 DNA reads as TGTGCCAGCAGTACCGGACTCATAGGACATCAGCCCCAGCATTTT. As protein: CASSTGLIGHQPQHF.

This rearrangement joins TRBV7-9 to TRBJ2-6; unclear D gene. Germline V gives CDR1 SEHNR, CDR2 FQNEAQ (reference sequence). The CDR3 totals 17 residues. V was shortened by 3 bases and J by 0 bases, with 12 bases between the two germline ends. CDR3 sequence (DNA): TGTGCCAGCAGCTTCAACAGACCTCCCTCTGGGGCCAACGTCCTGACTTTC. Amino acids: CASSFNRPPSGANVLTF.

The chain uses TRBV18 and TRBJ1-2; TRBD1 might be the D (6 bases). CDR1 and CDR2 (germline): KGHSH, LQKENI. V lost 6 bases to trimming and J lost 5 bases, with 16 bases between them. The CDR3 contains 14 residues. The CDR3 protein is CASSQKGQSYGYTF. The CDR3 region has the DNA TGTGCCAGCTCGCAAAAAGGACAGTCTTATGGCTACACCTTC.

V and J are TRBV7-6 and TRBJ1-5, with D possibly matching TRBD1 (5 bases). Trimming pared 5 bases from V and 4 bases from J, leaving 15 bases between. The germline V gene encodes CDR1 SGHVS and CDR2 FNYEAQ. The CDR3 has 15 amino acids. The CDR3 DNA reads TGTGCCAGCAGCCCAGGGCGGGGTCCAAATCAGCCCCAGCATTTT. Translated: CASSPGRGPNQPQHF.

The rearrangement joins TRBV6-1 to TRBJ1-2; D remains ambiguous. Germline V gene sequence: CDR1 MNHNS, CDR2 SASEGT. Between the trimmed V and J ends, which lost 2 bases and 2 bases, there was a span of 9 bases. The CDR3 extends over 14 amino acids. The CDR3 DNA sequence: TGTGCCAGCAGTGAACGGGAAATCAACTATGGCTACACCTTC. The encoded protein is CASSEREINYGYTF.

In its sample, this clone was seen a few times. The genes are TRBV6-2 or TRBV6-3 and TRBJ1-2; 8 bases match TRBD1. CDR3 length: 15 amino acids. Germline lookup yields CDR1 MNHEY and CDR2 SVGEGT. Trimming cost V 5 bases and J 4 bases; bases outside gene matches: 9. CDR3: CASSRGAGTGYGYTF. The CDR3, as DNA: TGTGCCAGCAGTAGGGGGGCCGGGACAGGCTATGGCTACACCTTC.

The chain has TRBV19 and TRBJ2-2; 8 nucleotides match TRBD2. V lost 10 bases and J lost 0; bases outside the gene matches: 10. Germline assignment: CDR1 LNHDA and CDR2 SQIVND (reference sequence). The CDR3 covers 16 residues. This CDR3 reads CATAGGVGANTGELFF. The CDR3 DNA sequence: TGTGCCACCGCCGGGGGGGTTGGCGCGAACACCGGGGAGCTGTTTTTT.

This clone has only one observation. Other DNA sequences from this sample encode an identical CDR3 as well. The chain is built from TRBV5-1 and TRBJ1-1, with 7 bases that match TRBD1. The CDR3 consists of 14 residues. The germline gives CDR1 SGHRS, CDR2 YFSETQ. The V and J ends lost 0 bases and 4 bases, in that order; junction bases with no gene match: 3. CDR3 sequence: CASSLEGAGTEAFF. In DNA form, the CDR3 reads TGCGCCAGCAGCTTGGAGGGGGCGGGCACTGAAGCTTTCTTT.

The V gene is TRBV7-9, the J gene TRBJ1-6; 8 nucleotides line up with TRBD1. Per germline, CDR1 SEHNR and CDR2 FQNEAQ (reference sequence). This CDR3 contains 15 residues. V gave up 1 base and J gave up 8 bases; unmatched junction bases: 4. As DNA, the CDR3 is TGTGCCAGCAGCTTAGTTTCAGGGGGCGATTCACCCCTCCACTTT. This translates into CASSLVSGGDSPLHF.

The chain joins TRBV19 to TRBJ2-1, with 9 bases identical to TRBD2. Germline lookup yields CDR1 LNHDA and CDR2 SQIVND (reference sequence). The CDR3 loop spans 16 amino acids. The V segment lost 6 bases and the J segment 8 bases; nucleotides outside the gene matches: 14. In DNA form, the CDR3 reads TGTGCCAGTAGCCCCATATTTGCGGGGGGGCCGGATGAGCAGTTCTTC. This gives the protein CASSPIFAGGPDEQFF.

This clone was seen just once. This chain joins TRBV29-1 and TRBJ2-7; D is possibly TRBD1 (6 bases). V was clipped by 4 bases and J by 3 bases, with 13 bases between them. Germline CDR1 and CDR2: SQVTM and ANQGSEA. This CDR3 contains 13 residues. CDR3 coding DNA: TGCAGCGTTGGGGGGCAGGGGAGCTACGAGCAGTACTTC. Its translation is CSVGGQGSYEQYF.

V and J are TRBV12-5 and TRBJ1-1; D call uncertain. Trimming cost V 6 bases and J 3 bases, with 11 bases left between them. This CDR3 is 13 amino acids long. Per germline, CDR1 LGHNT and CDR2 FRNRAP. In DNA, the CDR3 is TGTGCTAGTGGCCGGGGAGGTGACACTGAAGCTTTCTTT. It translates to CASGRGGDTEAFF.

The rearrangement uses TRBV4-1 and TRBJ1-4; no clear D. The V gene lost 0 bases and the J gene lost 4 bases, with 12 bases spanning the gap. CDR3 size: 16 residues. CDR1 and CDR2 (germline): MGHRA, YSYEKL. For the CDR3, the DNA is TGCGCCAGCAGCCAAGAGTCCGCGGTTGGTAATGAAAAACTGTTTTTT. This gives the protein CASSQESAVGNEKLFF.

This chain links TRBV6-5 with TRBJ1-1, with D hard to call. CDR1 and CDR2 (germline): MNHEY, SVGAGI. CDR3 length equals 13 residues. V shed 2 bases and J shed 1 base, with 5 bases lying between them. The CDR3 spells CASSYAENTEAFF. The DNA for the CDR3 is TGTGCCAGCAGTTACGCAGAGAACACTGAAGCTTTCTTT.

This chain connects TRBV4-1 to TRBJ1-2, with D tentatively TRBD1 (5 bases). Between the trimmed V and J ends, which lost 0 bases and 3 bases, there was a span of 11 bases. The CDR3 runs 15 residues. Germline-derived CDR1 and CDR2 are MGHRA and YSYEKL. This chain's CDR3 is CASSQETAEYYGYTF. CDR3 nucleotide sequence: TGCGCCAGCAGCCAAGAGACAGCCGAATACTATGGCTACACCTTC.

The J gene is TRBJ2-1, the V gene TRBV6-4; the D gene is possibly TRBD1 (6 bases). V shed 2 bases and J shed 9 bases, with 14 bases lying between them. Germline assignment: CDR1 MRHNA and CDR2 SNTAGT. The CDR3 is 14 residues long. CDR3 in amino acids: CASSDVVGALEQFF. DNA of the CDR3: TGTGCCAGCAGTGACGTAGTGGGGGCGCTTGAGCAGTTCTTC.

In this sample, this clone turned up a few times. The rearrangement joins TRBV19 to TRBJ1-1; D gene unclear. Deletions cut 1 base from V and 3 bases from J, with 9 bases between. Looked up from germline, CDR1 is LNHDA and CDR2 is SQIVND (reference sequence). This CDR3 has 14 amino acids. Here the CDR3 DNA reads TGTGCCAGTAGTATAGCACAGAGCTACACTGAAGCTTTCTTT. Amino acid sequence: CASSIAQSYTEAFF.

This chain connects TRBV7-5 to TRBJ2-7; TRBD1, the table's D call, lacks a check against the DNA. TRBV7-5 is deemed a pseudogene. The CDR3 runs 12 residues. The CDR3 sequence is CVRSLDSYEQYF. The CDR3 region has the DNA TGTGTCAGAAGCTTAGACAGCTACGAGCAGTACTTC.

The chain combines TRBV3-1 (or the pseudogene TRBV3-2) with TRBJ2-3; 8 bases are shared with TRBD1. Looked up from germline, CDR1 is LGHDT and CDR2 is YNNKEL (reference sequence). J lost 1 base, V lost 4 bases, and 1 base had no gene match. This CDR3 contains 14 residues. The CDR3 region has the DNA TGTGCCAGCAGCCTGGACAGGGGCACAGATACGCAGTATTTT. It translates to CASSLDRGTDTQYF.

The chain recombines TRBV25-1 with TRBJ1-2, with a tentative D call TRBD1 (6 bases). This CDR3 has 14 amino acids. Germline CDR1 reads MGHDK; CDR2 reads SYGVNS. The V end lost 0 bases, the J end lost 4 bases, and 9 bases lay between the germline ends. Written as DNA, the CDR3 is TGTGCCAGCAGTGAATATGTACAGGGCTATGGCTACACCTTC. Translation gives CASSEYVQGYGYTF.

Turning to this clone: One end of the junction varies from germline; a read error may be responsible. This rearrangement joins TRBV6-1 to TRBJ1-2, with 7 bases identical to TRBD1. The CDR3 sequence is 14 residues long. From germline, CDR1 is MNHNS and CDR2 SASEGT. The CDR3 protein is CASSEGGLGGPPCF. CDR3 DNA sequence: TGTGCCAGCAGTGAAGGCGGGTTAGGGGGCCCCCCTTGCTTC.

This chain links TRBV27 with TRBJ1-1, with 12 bases lining up with TRBD1. The trim removed 6 bases at V and 0 bases at J, leaving 5 bases unmatched. This CDR3 has 16 residues. Germline V gene data show CDR1 as MNHEY and CDR2 as SMNVEV (reference sequence). For the CDR3, the DNA is TGTGCCAGCAGGTCCGGGACAGGGGGCCTGAACACTGAAGCTTTCTTT. Protein product: CASRSGTGGLNTEAFF.

The chain is built from TRBV5-1 and TRBJ2-5, with 10 bases identical to TRBD1. V gave up 4 bases and J gave up 0 bases; unmatched junction bases: 3. The length of the CDR3 is 15 residues. CDR1 is SGHRS and CDR2 is YFSETQ in the germline V gene. This CDR3 is CASSRDRGDQETQYF. CDR3 sequence (DNA): TGCGCCAGCAGCAGGGACAGGGGCGACCAAGAGACCCAGTACTTC.